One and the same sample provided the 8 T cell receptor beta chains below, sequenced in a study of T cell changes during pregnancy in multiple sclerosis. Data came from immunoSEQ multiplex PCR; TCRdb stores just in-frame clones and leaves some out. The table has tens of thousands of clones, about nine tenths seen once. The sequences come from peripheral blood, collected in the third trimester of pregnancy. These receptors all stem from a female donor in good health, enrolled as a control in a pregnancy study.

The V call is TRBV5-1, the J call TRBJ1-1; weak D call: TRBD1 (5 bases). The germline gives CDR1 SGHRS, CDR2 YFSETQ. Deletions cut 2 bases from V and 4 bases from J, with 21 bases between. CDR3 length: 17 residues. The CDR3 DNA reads TGCGCCAGCAGCTTTCTCCCCGTGAGACGGGGGGGCACTGAAGCTTTCTTT. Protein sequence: CASSFLPVRRGGTEAFF.

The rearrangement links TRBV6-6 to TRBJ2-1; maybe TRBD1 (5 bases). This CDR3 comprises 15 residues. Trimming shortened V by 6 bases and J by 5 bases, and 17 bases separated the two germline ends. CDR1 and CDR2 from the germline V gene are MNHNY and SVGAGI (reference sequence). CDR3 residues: CASRDDRWVNNEQFF. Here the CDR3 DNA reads TGTGCCAGCAGGGACGACAGATGGGTGAACAATGAGCAGTTCTTC.

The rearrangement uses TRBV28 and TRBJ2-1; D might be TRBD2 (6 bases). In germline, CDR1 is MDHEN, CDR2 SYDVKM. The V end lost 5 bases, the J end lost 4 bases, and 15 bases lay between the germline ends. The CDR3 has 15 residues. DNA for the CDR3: TGTGCCAGCAGTGCCCGCGGGGACGGGTACAATGAGCAGTTCTTC. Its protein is CASSARGDGYNEQFF.

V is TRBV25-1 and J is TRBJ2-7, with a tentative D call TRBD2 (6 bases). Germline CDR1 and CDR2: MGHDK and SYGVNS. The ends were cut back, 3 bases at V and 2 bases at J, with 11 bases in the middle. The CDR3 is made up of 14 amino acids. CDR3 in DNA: TGTGCCAGCAGTGATGGGACGGGGGCCTACGAGCAGTACTTC. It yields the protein CASSDGTGAYEQYF.

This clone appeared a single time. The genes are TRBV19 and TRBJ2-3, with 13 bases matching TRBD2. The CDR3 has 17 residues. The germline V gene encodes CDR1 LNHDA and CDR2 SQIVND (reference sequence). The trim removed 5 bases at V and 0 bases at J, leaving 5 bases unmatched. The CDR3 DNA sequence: TGTGCCAGTAGTGTGGGACTAGCGGGATCTAGCACAGATACGCAGTATTTT. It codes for CASSVGLAGSSTDTQYF. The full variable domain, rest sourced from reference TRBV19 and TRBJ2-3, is DGGITQSPKYLFRKEGQNVTLSCEQNLNHDAMYWYRQDPGQGLRLIYYSQIVNDFQKGDIAEGYSVSREKKESFPLTVTSAQKNPTAFYLCASSVGLAGSSTDTQYFGPGTRLTVL.

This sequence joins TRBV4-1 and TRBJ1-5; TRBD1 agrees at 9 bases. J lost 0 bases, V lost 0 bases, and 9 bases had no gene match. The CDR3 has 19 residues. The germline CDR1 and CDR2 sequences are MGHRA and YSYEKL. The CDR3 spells CASSQDPGDRADSNQPQHF. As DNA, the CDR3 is TGCGCCAGCAGCCAAGATCCGGGGGACAGGGCGGATAGCAATCAGCCCCAGCATTTT.

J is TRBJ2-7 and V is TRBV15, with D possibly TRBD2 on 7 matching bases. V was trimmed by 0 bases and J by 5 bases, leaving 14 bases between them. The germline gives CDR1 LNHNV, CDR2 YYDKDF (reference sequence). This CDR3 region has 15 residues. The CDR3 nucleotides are TGTGCCACCAGCAGAGAGGGGACGGGGGGCCACGAGCAGTACTTC. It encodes CATSREGTGGHEQYF.

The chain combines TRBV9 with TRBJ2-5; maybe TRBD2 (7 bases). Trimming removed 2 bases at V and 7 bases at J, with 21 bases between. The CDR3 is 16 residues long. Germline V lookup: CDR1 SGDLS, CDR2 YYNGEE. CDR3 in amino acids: CASSVQAGARRGTQYF. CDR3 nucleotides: TGTGCCAGCAGCGTCCAGGCGGGGGCCCGACGAGGGACCCAGTACTTC.